This TCR beta chain was captured in a study of monozygotic twins with inflammatory bowel disease. The study's findings and limits: Variability may have been added to patient repertoires by differing immunosuppressive treatments. The study found lower TCRbeta diversity (inverse Simpson) in IBD patients than in healthy co-twins.

On this clonotype itself: Its antigen is unknown.

The template-switching step introduced UMIs that carried a 6-nucleotide sample barcode. TCRdb re-called the 5' RACE reads; every CDR3 protein appears as one record, without DNA. There are some 200,000 distinct CDR3 sequences in the sample, with under 8.5% held by the top ten. Germline CDR1 is LNHNV and CDR2 is YYDKDF (reference sequence). The CDR3 contains 13 residues. The TCR comes from a human donor with ulcerative colitis or Crohn's disease, or a healthy co-twin of an affected twin (not recorded which). The V call is TRBV15, the J call TRBJ2-5; the D gene TCRdb calls, TRBD1, cannot be checked with no DNA. The sequenced sample consisted of blood. CDR3 sequence reads: CATRDRGRETQYF.